The rows below give T cell receptor beta chains drawn from one sample of a study of blood T cell repertoires in COVID-19. Data came from immunoSEQ multiplex PCR; TCRdb stores just in-frame clones and leaves some out. This table holds roughly 150,000 clones, about 85% found once. The sample was peripheral blood. These receptor sequences come from a woman aged 45 to 65 with COVID-19, enrolled during active disease. Each CDR3 is given with its conserved first and last residue.

CDR3aa: CATSDSSPGLANEQFF
j_gene: TRBJ2-1
v_gene: TRBV24-1

CDR3aa: CASSLGLAADTQYF
j_gene: TRBJ2-3
v_gene: TRBV7-3

CDR3aa: CASSQDRGWNTIYF
j_gene: TRBJ1-3
v_gene: TRBV4-3

CDR3aa: CASSLDRRVNSPLHF
j_gene: TRBJ1-6
v_gene: TRBV7-2

CDR3aa: CASSQGHTEAFF
j_gene: TRBJ1-1
v_gene: TRBV28

CDR3aa: CARTRGYRGIYEQYF
j_gene: TRBJ2-7
v_gene: TRBV21-1

CDR3aa: CASSRGAEKNTEAFF
j_gene: TRBJ1-1
v_gene: TRBV2

CDR3aa: CASSREPTDTQYF
j_gene: TRBJ2-3
v_gene: TRBV4-3

CDR3aa: CASSQNNVAAGGNTIYF
j_gene: TRBJ1-3
v_gene: TRBV4-1

CDR3aa: CASSPGYQETQYF
j_gene: TRBJ2-5
v_gene: TRBV10-1

CDR3aa: CASRHKRDTEAFF
j_gene: TRBJ1-1
v_gene: TRBV19

CDR3aa: CAWSGGQGVGEKLFF
j_gene: TRBJ1-4
v_gene: TRBV30

CDR3aa: CASRGAASWNEQFF
j_gene: TRBJ2-1
v_gene: TRBV4-2

CDR3aa: CASSGTGDSYNEQFF
j_gene: TRBJ2-1
v_gene: TRBV5-1

CDR3aa: CASSQASGALSPLHF
j_gene: TRBJ1-6
v_gene: TRBV3-1/TRBV3-2

CDR3aa: CSVDRAGNTEAFF
j_gene: TRBJ1-1
v_gene: TRBV29-1

CDR3aa: CASSLQGLAAPYEQYF
j_gene: TRBJ2-7
v_gene: TRBV27

CDR3aa: CASSLGQLVHEQYF
j_gene: TRBJ2-7
v_gene: TRBV14

CDR3aa: CASSKLRGSSYNSPLHF
j_gene: TRBJ1-6
v_gene: TRBV19

CDR3aa: CASSLAGGFWEGEGTEAFF
j_gene: TRBJ1-1
v_gene: TRBV5-1

CDR3aa: CSGLAFGTYEQYF
j_gene: TRBJ2-7
v_gene: TRBV29-1

CDR3aa: CATSGARNTDTQYF
j_gene: TRBJ2-3
v_gene: TRBV24-1

CDR3aa: CAWTPYPSSYNEQFF
j_gene: TRBJ2-1
v_gene: TRBV30

CDR3aa: CASSLPSGGRSSYNEQFF
j_gene: TRBJ2-1
v_gene: TRBV5-4

CDR3aa: CASSINTGNSPLHF
j_gene: TRBJ1-6
v_gene: TRBV19

CDR3aa: CASRQTSGVDTQYF
j_gene: TRBJ2-3
v_gene: TRBV28

CDR3aa: CAIKSAGDQPQHF
j_gene: TRBJ1-5
v_gene: TRBV10-3

CDR3aa: CASGPGLAGSETQYF
j_gene: TRBJ2-5
v_gene: TRBV11-2

CDR3aa: CASSFSGGGGTDTQYF
j_gene: TRBJ2-3
v_gene: TRBV27

CDR3aa: CASSTTTHWGYTF
j_gene: TRBJ1-2
v_gene: TRBV19

CDR3aa: CASTMTGSETQYF
j_gene: TRBJ2-5
v_gene: TRBV6-5

CDR3aa: CASKTGESTDTQYF
j_gene: TRBJ2-3
v_gene: TRBV6-4

CDR3aa: CASSTPQGSNEKLFF
j_gene: TRBJ1-4
v_gene: TRBV19

CDR3aa: CASSPRALAGEDTQYF
j_gene: TRBJ2-3
v_gene: TRBV18

CDR3aa: CASSASGTGGFDSPLHF
j_gene: TRBJ1-6
v_gene: TRBV7-9

CDR3aa: CASSQEGGETQYF
j_gene: TRBJ2-5
v_gene: TRBV3-1/TRBV3-2

CDR3aa: CASRAWGTGDSGANVLTF
j_gene: TRBJ2-6
v_gene: TRBV27

CDR3aa: CASSDRGSNQPQHF
j_gene: TRBJ1-5
v_gene: TRBV6-6

CDR3aa: CASSESGQYEQYF
j_gene: TRBJ2-7
v_gene: TRBV25-1

CDR3aa: CASGGTVRLEAFF
j_gene: TRBJ1-1
v_gene: TRBV12-5

CDR3aa: CASSVQGNTGELFF
j_gene: TRBJ2-2
v_gene: TRBV7-9

CDR3aa: CASSLFRDSSYNSPLHF
j_gene: TRBJ1-6
v_gene: TRBV5-6

CDR3aa: CASSVEDIPNTEAFF
j_gene: TRBJ1-1
v_gene: TRBV9

CDR3aa: CASSPETADYEQYF
j_gene: TRBJ2-7
v_gene: TRBV7-9

CDR3aa: CSSSGVAGYTF
j_gene: TRBJ1-2
v_gene: TRBV29-1

CDR3aa: CASSLADTGNEKLFF
j_gene: TRBJ1-4
v_gene: TRBV11-1

CDR3aa: CASSLDRGKQYF
j_gene: TRBJ2-7
v_gene: TRBV7-2

CDR3aa: CASSPREGRNTGELFF
j_gene: TRBJ2-2
v_gene: TRBV18

CDR3aa: CAWSGRGSNQPQHF
j_gene: TRBJ1-5
v_gene: TRBV30

CDR3aa: CASSFRLADNEQFF
j_gene: TRBJ2-1
v_gene: TRBV27

CDR3aa: CASGVQGIYEQYF
j_gene: TRBJ2-7
v_gene: TRBV12-3/TRBV12-4

CDR3aa: CASSGRRLAGGDPQQFF
j_gene: TRBJ2-1
v_gene: TRBV6-2/TRBV6-3

CDR3aa: CATSDRRLGQNTPGANVLTF
j_gene: TRBJ2-6
v_gene: TRBV24-1

CDR3aa: CASSQPTGGLGNTIYF
j_gene: TRBJ1-3
v_gene: TRBV4-1